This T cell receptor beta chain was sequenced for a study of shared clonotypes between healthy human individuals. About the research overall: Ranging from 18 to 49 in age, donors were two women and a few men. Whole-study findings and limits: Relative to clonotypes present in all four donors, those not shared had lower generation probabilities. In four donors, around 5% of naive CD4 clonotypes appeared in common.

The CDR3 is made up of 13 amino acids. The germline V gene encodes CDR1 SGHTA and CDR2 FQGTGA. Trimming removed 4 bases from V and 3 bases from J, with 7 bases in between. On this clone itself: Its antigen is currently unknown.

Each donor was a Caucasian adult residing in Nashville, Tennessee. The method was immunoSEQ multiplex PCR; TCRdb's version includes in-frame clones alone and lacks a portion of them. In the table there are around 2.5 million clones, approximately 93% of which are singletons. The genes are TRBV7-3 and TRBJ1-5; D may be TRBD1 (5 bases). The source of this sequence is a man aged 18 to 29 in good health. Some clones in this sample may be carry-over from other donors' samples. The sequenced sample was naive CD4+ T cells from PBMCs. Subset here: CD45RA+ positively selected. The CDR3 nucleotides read TGTGCCAGCAGCTGGGACGCCAATCAGCCCCAGCATTTT. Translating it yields CASSWDANQPQHF.